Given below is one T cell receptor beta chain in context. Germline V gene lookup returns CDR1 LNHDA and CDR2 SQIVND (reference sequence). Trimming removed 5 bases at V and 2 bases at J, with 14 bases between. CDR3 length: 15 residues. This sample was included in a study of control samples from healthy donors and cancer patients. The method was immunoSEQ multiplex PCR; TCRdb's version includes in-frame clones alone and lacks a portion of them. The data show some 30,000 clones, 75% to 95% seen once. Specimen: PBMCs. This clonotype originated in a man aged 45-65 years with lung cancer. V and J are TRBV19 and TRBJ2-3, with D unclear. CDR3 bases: TGTGCCAGTAGTTTGGGCAGTGCCATCACAGATACGCAGTATTTT. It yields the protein CASSLGSAITDTQYF.